This T cell receptor (beta chain) was identified during a study of T cells after yellow fever vaccination. This clonotype was detected a few times. From the 5' RACE reads, TCRdb called clonotypes with MiXCR, one entry per CDR3 protein. The sample has about 130,000 distinct CDR3 sequences; almost 9% are singletons. The germline CDR1 and CDR2 sequences are MGHRA and YSYEKL. The CDR3 totals 15 residues. V lost 3 bases and J 4 bases, leaving 12 bases between the germline ends. This specimen was CD8+ T cells sorted from PBMCs, taken on the day of the yellow fever booster vaccination. This clonotype was sampled from a man aged 18-30 years who received the YFV17D yellow fever vaccine. The chain carries TRBV4-1 and TRBJ2-2; D remains unclear. CDR3 region: CASSHARASTGELFF. The CDR3 coding sequence is TGCGCCAGCAGCCACGCCCGAGCTAGCACCGGGGAGCTGTTTTTT.